This TCR beta chain appears in the sequencing data of a study of shared clonotypes between healthy human individuals. Concerning this clone itself: What it binds is not known.

Donors included only healthy HIV-negative adults lacking recent acute infections or vaccinations. Overall study results and limits: Specimens sampled were limited to blood, with tissue repertoires likely differing.

At deep level, the assay was performed. Original processing notes: Filtering differed for immunoSEQ, which gave only junction sequences without quality scores. Here immunoSEQ multiplex PCR was the method, and the copy in TCRdb shows in-frame clones only, minus some. That table gives V, J and clone size, and the DNA gave D and trimming. The sample shows 450,000 to 600,000 clones, approximately 79% of them seen only once. The sequenced sample consisted of PBMCs. The receptor comes from a woman aged 40 to 50 in good health. Some clones in this sample may be carry-over from other donors' samples.

The CDR3 DNA sequence: TGTGCCAGCTCACCAGGGGGAGGTTGGGAGACTGAAGCTTTCTTT. This codes for CASSPGGGWETEAFF. V and J are TRBV18 and TRBJ1-1; TRBD1 is a possible D gene (5 bases). In germline, CDR1 is KGHSH, CDR2 LQKENI. The germline V and J ends were trimmed by 2 bases and 5 bases, with 15 bases remaining between them. CDR3 length equals 15 residues.